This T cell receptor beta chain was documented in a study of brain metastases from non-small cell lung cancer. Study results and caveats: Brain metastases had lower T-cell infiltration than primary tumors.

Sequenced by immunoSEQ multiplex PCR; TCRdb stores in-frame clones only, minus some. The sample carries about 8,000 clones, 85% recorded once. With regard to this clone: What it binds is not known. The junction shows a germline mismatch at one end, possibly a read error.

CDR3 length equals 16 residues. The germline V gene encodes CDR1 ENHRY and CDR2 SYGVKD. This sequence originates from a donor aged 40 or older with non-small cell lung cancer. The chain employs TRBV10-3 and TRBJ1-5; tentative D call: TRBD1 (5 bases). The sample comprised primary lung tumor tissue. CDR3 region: CVISEEKLGGNQPQHF. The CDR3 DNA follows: TGTGTCATCAGTGAGGAGAAGTTGGGGGGAAATCAGCCCCAGCATTTT.